The 4 T cell receptor beta chains in this list originate from one sample, sequenced in a study of cytomegalovirus exposure and HLA in healthy donors. 13 Jbeta primers and 60 Vbeta primers were used for the PCR. This table comes from immunoSEQ multiplex PCR, and its TCRdb copy is limited to in-frame clones, with some not included. In total, the table holds around 200,000 clones. Sequencing was performed on PBMCs. These receptors originate from a girl aged 2 to 9 in good health and CMV-seropositive.

The rearrangement links TRBV5-6 to TRBJ2-7; D may be TRBD1 (6 bases). CDR1 is SGHDT, CDR2 YYEEEE, per germline. This CDR3 has 14 residues. Trimming took 0 bases from V and 4 from J, leaving 11 bases between them. CDR3: CASSLGLGAYEQYF. CDR3 nucleotides: TGTGCCAGCAGCTTGGGTCTGGGGGCTTACGAGCAGTACTTC.

This rearrangement joins TRBV28 to TRBJ2-2, with D possibly being TRBD2 (6 bases). Trimming took 8 bases from V and 6 from J, leaving 13 bases between them. The V gene's germline CDR1 is MDHEN and CDR2 SYDVKM. The CDR3 has 13 residues. CDR3 nucleotide sequence: TGTGCCAGCGCCCTCTCGGGGGCCGGGGAGCTGTTTTTT. Protein: CASALSGAGELFF.

The chain joins TRBV9 to TRBJ1-1; D possibly corresponds to TRBD1 (5 bases). Trimming removed 10 bases from V and 4 bases from J, with 14 bases in between. Germline-derived CDR1 and CDR2 are SGDLS and YYNGEE. The CDR3 consists of 12 residues. CDR3 loop: CAPGPGGTEAFF. CDR3 bases: TGTGCCCCAGGGCCCGGGGGCACTGAAGCTTTCTTT.

The chain combines TRBV19 with TRBJ2-2; 9 nucleotides align to TRBD2. This CDR3 comprises 16 residues. The ends lost 7 bases at V and 3 bases at J; junction bases unmatched: 9. Germline V lookup: CDR1 LNHDA, CDR2 SQIVND (reference sequence). The CDR3 bases are TGTGCCAGTATCGGTTCGGCGGGAGGGTACACCGGGGAGCTGTTTTTT. It translates to CASIGSAGGYTGELFF.